This T cell receptor beta chain was recovered during a study of glioma-infiltrating T cells after dendritic cell vaccination. Study overall: Treatment, given 2003 to 2012, was autologous tumor lysate-pulsed dendritic cell vaccination.

Notes on this clone: What it binds is unknown.

Study-level points and caveats: No direct clonality-survival link was found; a diverse polyclonal response may matter. Complete blood and tumor specimen sets were limited to few patients.

Amplification used 60 V beta primers and 13 J beta primers. The repertoire was sequenced with immunoSEQ multiplex PCR; TCRdb's copy has only in-frame clones and lacks some. The repertoire has around 100,000 clones, roughly 87% of them found once; the top ten carry around 7%. In germline, CDR1 is LNHNV, CDR2 YYDKDF (reference sequence). CDR3 length: 14 residues. V was cut by 0 bases and J by 1 base, with 6 bases left in between. The time point: after dendritic cell vaccination, including at tumor progression/relapse. This chain uses TRBV15 with TRBJ1-1; D gene uncertain. This specimen consisted of blood, obtained after dendritic cell vaccination. This TCR was recovered from a human donor with glioblastoma. Here the CDR3 DNA reads TGTGCCACCAGCAGAGATCTAGCGAACACTGAAGCTTTCTTT. Protein: CATSRDLANTEAFF.